This entry describes one TCR beta chain. Arm-PCR with iRepertoire HTBI primers amplified the CDR3 regions for these TCR beta libraries. In TCRdb, the multiplex PCR reads were re-called with MiXCR into one record per CDR3 protein. The repertoire holds approximately 350,000 distinct CDR3 sequences, 23% seen once, with approximately 28% in the top ten. Time point noted: persistent/refractory GD, antithyroid drugs over 5 years with positive TRAb. Scientists built the TCR library using RNA that was extracted from PBMCs. The data were taken from a study of regulatory T cells in long-lasting Graves disease. This CDR3 spans 12 amino acids. Germline CDR1 reads MNHEY; CDR2 reads SVGEGT. V shed 4 bases and J 10 bases; nucleotides not matched to a gene: 2.

The TCR originated in a middle-aged woman with Graves disease. The sample was peripheral blood mononuclear cells (PBMCs), taken when the disease was refractory, from a patient treated with antithyroid drugs. The rearrangement uses TRBV6-2 or TRBV6-3 and TRBJ1-1; 11 bases are a match to TRBD1. CDR3 loop: CASSSGTGGAFF. Written as DNA, the CDR3 is TGTGCCAGCAGTTCCGGGACAGGGGGAGCTTTCTTT.